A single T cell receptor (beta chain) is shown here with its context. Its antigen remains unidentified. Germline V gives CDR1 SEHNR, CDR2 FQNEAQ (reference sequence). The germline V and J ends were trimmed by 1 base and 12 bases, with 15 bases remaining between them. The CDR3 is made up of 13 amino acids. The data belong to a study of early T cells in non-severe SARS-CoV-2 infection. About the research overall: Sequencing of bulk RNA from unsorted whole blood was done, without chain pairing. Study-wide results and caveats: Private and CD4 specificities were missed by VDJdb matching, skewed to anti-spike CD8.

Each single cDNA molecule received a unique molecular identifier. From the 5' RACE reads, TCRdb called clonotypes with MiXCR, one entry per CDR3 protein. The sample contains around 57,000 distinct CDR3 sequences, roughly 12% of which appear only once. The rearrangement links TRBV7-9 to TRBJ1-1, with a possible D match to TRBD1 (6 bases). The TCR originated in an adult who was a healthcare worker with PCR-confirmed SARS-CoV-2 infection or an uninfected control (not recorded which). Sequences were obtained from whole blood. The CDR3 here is CASSLDSAGVTFF. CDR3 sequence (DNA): TGTGCCAGCAGCTTAGATTCGGCAGGGGTGACTTTCTTT.